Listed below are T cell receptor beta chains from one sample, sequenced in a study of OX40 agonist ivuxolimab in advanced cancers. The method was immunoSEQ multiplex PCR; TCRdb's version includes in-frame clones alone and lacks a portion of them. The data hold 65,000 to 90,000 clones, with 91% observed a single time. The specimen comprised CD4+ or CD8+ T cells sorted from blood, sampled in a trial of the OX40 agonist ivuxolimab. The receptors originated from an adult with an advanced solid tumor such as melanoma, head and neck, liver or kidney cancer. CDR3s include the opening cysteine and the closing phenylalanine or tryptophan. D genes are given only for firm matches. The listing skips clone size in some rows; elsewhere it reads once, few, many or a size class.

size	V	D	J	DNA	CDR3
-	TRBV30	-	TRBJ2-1	TGTGCCTGGGACCGTCTGGGGAATGAGCAGTTCTTC	CAWDRLGNEQFF
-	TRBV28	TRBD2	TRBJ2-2	TGTGCCACCGGGGGGGGACTAGTGGTAACCGGGGAGCTGTTTTTT	CATGGGLVVTGELFF
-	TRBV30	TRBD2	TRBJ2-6	TGTGCCTGGAGTGGACCGCCGCGGGGGGCTATCGTTACCTCTGGGGCCAACGTCCTGACTTTC	CAWSGPPRGAIVTSGANVLTF
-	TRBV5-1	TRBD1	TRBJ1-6	TGCGCCAGCAGCTTGGGCCGGGACAGGGAAAAGAGCTCCTATAATTCACCCCTCCACTTT	CASSLGRDREKSSYNSPLHF
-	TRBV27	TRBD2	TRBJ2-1	TGTGCCAGCAGTTTACCCCCCGGGGCTAGCGGAAGGGCCTCCTACAATGAGCAGTTCTTC	CASSLPPGASGRASYNEQFF
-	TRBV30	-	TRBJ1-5	TGTGCCTGGAGTGGTCCGGGGGGAAGGGAGCCCAATCAGCCCCAGCATTTT	CAWSGPGGREPNQPQHF
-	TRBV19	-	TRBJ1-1	TGTGCCAGTAGTAATCAAAGCACCAACACTGAAGCTTTCTTT	CASSNQSTNTEAFF
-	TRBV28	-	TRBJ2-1	TGTGCCAGCAGTTTATTCTCCTACAATGAGCAGTTCTTC	CASSLFSYNEQFF
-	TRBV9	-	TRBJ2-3	TGTGCCAGCAGCGCCGACACAGATACGCAGTATTTT	CASSADTDTQYF
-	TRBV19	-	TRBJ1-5	TGTGCCAGTAGTAGCAGGGTTCGACAGCCCCAGCATTTT	CASSSRVRQPQHF
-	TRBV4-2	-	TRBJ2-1	TGTGCCAGCAGCCAAGAGGGCGGGGAATCCTACAATGAGCAGTTCTTC	CASSQEGGESYNEQFF
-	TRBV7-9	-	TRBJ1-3	TGTGCCAGCAGCTTAGTGACCTTAGCCTCTGGAAACACCATATATTTT	CASSLVTLASGNTIYF
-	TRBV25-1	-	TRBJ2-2	TGTGCCAGCAGTGGGGGTGGGGAGCTGTTTTTT	CASSGGGELFF
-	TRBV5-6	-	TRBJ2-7	TGTGCCAGCAGCTTGTACAGCTCCTACGAGCAGTACTTC	CASSLYSSYEQYF
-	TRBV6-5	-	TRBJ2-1	TGTGCCAGCAGTTACGAAGGGGCGCAGATCGATGAGCAGTTCTTC	CASSYEGAQIDEQFF
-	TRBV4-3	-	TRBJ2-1	TGCGCCAGCAGCCAAGTTGTAAAGGGGCTGGAGCAGTTCTTC	CASSQVVKGLEQFF
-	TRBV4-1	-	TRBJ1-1	TGCGCCAGCAGCCAAGATGCTGAAGCTTTTTTT	CASSQDAEAFF
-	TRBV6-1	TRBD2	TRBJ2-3	TGTGCCAGCAGTGAAGCGCCACCGGGACTAGCTAGGGGGGATACGCAGTATTTT	CASSEAPPGLARGDTQYF
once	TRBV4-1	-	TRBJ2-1	TGCGCCAGCAGCCAAGCGCGGGGATCGGAGATCCCCGCCCACAATGAGCAGTTCTTC	CASSQARGSEIPAHNEQFF
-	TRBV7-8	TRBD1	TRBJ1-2	TGTGCCAGCAGCTCCTCCACAGGGGTCTATGGCTACACCTTC	CASSSSTGVYGYTF
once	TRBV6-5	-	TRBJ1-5	TGTGCCAGCAGTTACTCGGCCGGAGACGGCAATCAGCCCCAGCATTTT	CASSYSAGDGNQPQHF
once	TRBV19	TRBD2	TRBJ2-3	TGTGCCAGTAGCTCCGGACTAGCGGGGTCACCTAGCACAGATACGCAGTATTTT	CASSSGLAGSPSTDTQYF
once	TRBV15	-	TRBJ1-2	TGTGCCACCAGCGACGGGACAAGTTATGGCTACACCTTC	CATSDGTSYGYTF
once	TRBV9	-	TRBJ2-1	TGTGCCAGCAGCGTAGGCCGACTAGGCTGGGCCGATGAGCAGTTCTTC	CASSVGRLGWADEQFF
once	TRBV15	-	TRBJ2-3	TGTGCCACCAGCAGACCCCCCGACCGCCAGCATACAGATACGCAGTATTTT	CATSRPPDRQHTDTQYF
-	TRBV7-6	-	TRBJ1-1	TGTGCCAGCAGCTCCCTTCGGGGGACGAACACTGAAGCTTTCTTT	CASSSLRGTNTEAFF
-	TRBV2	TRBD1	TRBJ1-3	TGTGCCAGCACCGCCCTCGGGGAGGGGGCATCTGGAAACACCATATATTTT	CASTALGEGASGNTIYF
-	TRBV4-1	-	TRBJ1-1	TGCGCCAGCAGCCCCCAAGGGGGGTCTTCTGAAGCTTTCTTT	CASSPQGGSSEAFF
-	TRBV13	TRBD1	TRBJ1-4	TGTGCCAGCAGCCCCCTGACAGGGCCGGAAAAACTGTTTTTT	CASSPLTGPEKLFF
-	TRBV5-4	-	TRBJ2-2	TGTGCCAGCAGCTGGACGAGTACCGGGGAGCTGTTTTTT	CASSWTSTGELFF
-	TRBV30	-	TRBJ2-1	TGTGCCTGGAGTTCGCTAGCATACAATGAGCAGTTCTTC	CAWSSLAYNEQFF
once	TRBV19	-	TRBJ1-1	TGTGCCAGTAGTCTGGGGGCGAACACTGAAGCTTTCTTT	CASSLGANTEAFF
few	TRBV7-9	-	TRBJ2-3	TGTGCCAGCAGCCCTCAAGATCGAGATACGCAGTATTTT	CASSPQDRDTQYF
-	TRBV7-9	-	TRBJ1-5	TGTGCCAGCAGCTTAGGATCGGGGCTCCACAATCAGCCCCAGCATTTT	CASSLGSGLHNQPQHF
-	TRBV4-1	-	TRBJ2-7	TGCGCCAGCAGCCAAGAACAGGTGGGCTACGAGCAGTACTTC	CASSQEQVGYEQYF
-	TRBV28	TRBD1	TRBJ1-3	TGTGCCAGCAGTACGAACACAGGGGCAACTGGAAACACCATATATTTT	CASSTNTGATGNTIYF
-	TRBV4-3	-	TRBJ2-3	TGCGCCAGCAGCCAGCGGGGCACAGATACGCAGTATTTT	CASSQRGTDTQYF
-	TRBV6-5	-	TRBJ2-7	TGTGCCAGCCAGCCTAGAAGTTCCTCCGAGCAGTACTTC	CASQPRSSSEQYF
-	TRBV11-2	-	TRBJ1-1	TGTGCCAGCAGCTTTGACACGGGACAAATGAACACTGAAGCTTTCTTT	CASSFDTGQMNTEAFF
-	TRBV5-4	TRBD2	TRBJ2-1	TGTGCCAGCAGCTTGGGATCTGGACTAGCGGGAGTCGAGCAGTTCTTC	CASSLGSGLAGVEQFF
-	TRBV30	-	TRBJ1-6	TGTGCCTGGGAGACAAACACAAATTCACCCCTCCACTTT	CAWETNTNSPLHF
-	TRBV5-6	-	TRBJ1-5	TGTGCCAGCAGCTTGGGCGCAGATCAGCCCCAGCATTTT	CASSLGADQPQHF
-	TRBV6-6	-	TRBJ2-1	TGTGCCAGCAGTTTTATTGGTGAGCAGTTCTTC	CASSFIGEQFF
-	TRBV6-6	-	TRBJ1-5	TGTGCCAGCATCCAAGGCCGACCCCGGGGTCAGCCCCAGCATTTT	CASIQGRPRGQPQHF
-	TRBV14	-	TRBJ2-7	TGTGCCAGCAGCCAGGGACCTCCCTACGAGCAGTACTTC	CASSQGPPYEQYF
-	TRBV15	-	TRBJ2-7	TGTGCCACCAGCAGAGATGGGGACGAGCAGTACTTC	CATSRDGDEQYF
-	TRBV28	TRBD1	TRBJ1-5	TGTGCCGCCCGGGACAGTCTCGAATCACAGCCCCAGCATTTT	CAARDSLESQPQHF
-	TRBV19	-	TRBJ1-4	TGTGCCAGTAGTCCAACTAATGAAAAACTGTTTTTT	CASSPTNEKLFF
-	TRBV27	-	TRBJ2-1	TGTGCCAGCAGTTTCGGGGGCGAGCAGTTCTTC	CASSFGGEQFF
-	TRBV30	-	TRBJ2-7	TGTGCCTGGAGTAGTGGCAGGGGCTACGAGCAGTACTTC	CAWSSGRGYEQYF
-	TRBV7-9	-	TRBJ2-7	TGTGCCAGCAGCTCCACCTACGAGCAGTACTTC	CASSSTYEQYF